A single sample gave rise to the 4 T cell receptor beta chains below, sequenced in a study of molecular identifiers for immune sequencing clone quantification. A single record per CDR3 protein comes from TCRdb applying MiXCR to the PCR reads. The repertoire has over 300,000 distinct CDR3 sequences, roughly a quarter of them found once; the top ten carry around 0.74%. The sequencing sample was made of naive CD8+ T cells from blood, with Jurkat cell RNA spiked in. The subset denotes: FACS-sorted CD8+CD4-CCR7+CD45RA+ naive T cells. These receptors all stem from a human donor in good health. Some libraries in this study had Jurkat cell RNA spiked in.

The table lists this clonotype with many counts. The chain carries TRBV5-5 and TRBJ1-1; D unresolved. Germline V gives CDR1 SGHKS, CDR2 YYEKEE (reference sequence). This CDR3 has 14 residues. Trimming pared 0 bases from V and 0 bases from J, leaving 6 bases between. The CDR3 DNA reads TGTGCCAGCAGCTTGGGCAGCATGAACACTGAAGCTTTCTTT. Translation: CASSLGSMNTEAFF.

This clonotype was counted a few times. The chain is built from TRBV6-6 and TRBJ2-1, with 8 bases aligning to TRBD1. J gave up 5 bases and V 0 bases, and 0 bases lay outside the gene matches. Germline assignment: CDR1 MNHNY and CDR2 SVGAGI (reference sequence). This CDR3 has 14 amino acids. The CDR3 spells CASSYSQGDNEQFF. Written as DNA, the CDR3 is TGTGCCAGCAGTTACTCACAGGGGGACAATGAGCAGTTCTTC.

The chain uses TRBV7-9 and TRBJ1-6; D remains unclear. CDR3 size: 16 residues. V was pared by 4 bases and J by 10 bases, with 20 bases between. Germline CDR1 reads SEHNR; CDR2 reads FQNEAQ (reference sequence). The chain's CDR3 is CASSSVWVRDTSPLHF. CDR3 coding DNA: TGTGCCAGCAGCTCCGTGTGGGTCCGGGATACGTCACCCCTCCACTTT.

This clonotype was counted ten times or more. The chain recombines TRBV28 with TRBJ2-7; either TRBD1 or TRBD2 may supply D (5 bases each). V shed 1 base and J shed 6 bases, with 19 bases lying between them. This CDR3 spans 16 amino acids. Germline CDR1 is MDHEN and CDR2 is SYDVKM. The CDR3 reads CASSLLQTGPGGEQYF. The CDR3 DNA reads TGTGCCAGCAGTTTATTACAAACGGGACCCGGAGGCGAGCAGTACTTC.